Described below is a single T cell receptor beta chain sequence and its context. Profiled with immunoSEQ multiplex PCR; TCRdb holds only in-frame clones, not every one. The data show roughly 210,000 clones, around 86% seen once. The entry originates in a study of blood T cell repertoires in COVID-19. About the study: The study drew acute and convalescent COVID-19 samples from the United States, Italy and Spain. T cells, B-cell-depleted T cells, or PBMCs provided the cDNA or gDNA that served as material.

Individuals drawn from about 26 US areas were about 18 to 100 years old. The germline CDR1 and CDR2 sequences are LNHDA and SQIVND (reference sequence). J lost 5 bases, V lost 3 bases, and 6 bases had no gene match. The CDR3 totals 15 residues. The receptor comes from a young man in a cohort exposed to, infected with or recovered from COVID-19 (not recorded which). The sequenced sample consisted of PBMCs or T cells enriched from blood (not recorded which). This chain links TRBV19 with TRBJ2-2; 7 bases line up with TRBD2. The CDR3 DNA follows: TGTGCCAGTAGTATGGTGGGAGGGAAGACCGGGGAGCTGTTTTTT. It specifies CASSMVGGKTGELFF.